This T cell receptor (beta chain) originates from a study of blood T cell repertoires in COVID-19. Study details: Acute and convalescent COVID-19 specimens originated in the United States, Italy and Spain. T cells, B-cell-depleted T cells, or PBMCs supplied cDNA or gDNA.

Patients in Seattle were enrolled during active infection, then followed longitudinally. Looked up from germline, CDR1 is LGHNA and CDR2 is YSLEER. Deletions cut 4 bases from V and 2 bases from J, with 15 bases between. The CDR3 is 15 residues long. Original processing notes: Amplification of reference gene primers was used by the study to estimate nucleated cell counts. Repertoires were generated with immunoSEQ multiplex PCR, while TCRdb's copy carries only in-frame clones and drops some. V and J calls and clone size are given by that table; D and trimming were obtained from the DNA. The repertoire holds roughly 340,000 clones, roughly 86% seen once, with approximately 7.3% in the top ten.

The sequenced sample consisted of peripheral blood. The sequence derives from a woman in her 70s with COVID-19, enrolled during active disease. This rearrangement joins TRBV4-3 to TRBJ2-7; TRBD1 might be the D (6 bases). In DNA form, the CDR3 reads TGCGCCAGCAGCCCCGGCTCACAGGGTCCCTACGAGCAGTACTTC. Encoded protein: CASSPGSQGPYEQYF.